This T cell receptor (beta chain) was sequenced during a study of cytomegalovirus exposure and HLA in healthy donors. Study-level background: Within an early data release were 85 million or so unique TCRs drawn from HLA-typed donors. Findings of the study overall: According to the study, about 180 TCR beta chains were cytomegalovirus-associated. Productive rates of about 87% or about 30% were seen for most TCR beta V segments in an earlier analysis.

At sampling all donors were nominally healthy, likely with unrecorded immune exposures. With respect to this clone: Antigen specificity is unknown.

Primers for the PCR totalled 60 Vbeta and 13 Jbeta. Method: immunoSEQ multiplex PCR; TCRdb's copy keeps in-frame clones and lacks some. The top ten hold over 2.5% of the sample, which has 120,000 or so clones, about 80% seen once. Trimming at V came to 6 bases and at J to 0 bases, leaving 8 bases not matched to a gene. Germline lookup yields CDR1 SQVTM and CDR2 ANQGSEA. The CDR3 is 15 amino acids. The specimen was PBMCs. The source of this sequence is a woman aged 50 to 60 in good health and CMV-seronegative. The chain recombines TRBV29-1 with TRBJ2-3, with 8 bases matching TRBD2. The CDR3 DNA follows: TGCAGCGTGACCCCCGGGGGGGCTAGCACAGATACGCAGTATTTT. It encodes CSVTPGGASTDTQYF.